What follows are 23 T cell receptor beta chains derived from one specimen sequenced in a study of blood T cell repertoires in COVID-19. The method was immunoSEQ multiplex PCR; TCRdb's version includes in-frame clones alone and lacks a portion of them. The sample contains about 66,000 clones, roughly nine tenths of which appear only once. Material: peripheral blood. These receptors were obtained from a human donor in a cohort sampled during active COVID-19.

J is TRBJ2-1 and V is TRBV18; 8 positions agree with TRBD2. Per germline, CDR1 KGHSH and CDR2 LQKENI. J was trimmed by 5 bases and V by 3 bases; bases with no gene match: 6. This CDR3 comprises 15 residues. CDR3 in amino acids: CASSPPGTRDNEQFF. As DNA, the CDR3 is TGTGCCAGCTCACCCCCCGGGACTAGGGACAATGAGCAGTTCTTC.

This chain joins TRBV18 and TRBJ2-3, with TRBD2 identical over 9 bases. With 6 bases clipped from V and 5 bases from J, the junction kept 12 bases outside the gene matches. From germline, CDR1 is KGHSH and CDR2 LQKENI. The CDR3 consists of 16 residues. This CDR3 is CASSPFGGGAGDTQYF. In nucleotides, the CDR3 is TGTGCCAGCTCCCCGTTCGGCGGGGGGGCAGGAGATACGCAGTATTTT.

The J gene is TRBJ2-1, the V gene TRBV19, with 8 bases that match TRBD1. J was trimmed by 4 bases and V by 4 bases; bases with no gene match: 3. CDR3 length equals 14 residues. CDR1 and CDR2 (germline): LNHDA, SQIVND (reference sequence). The CDR3 region is CASSRDRGYNEQFF. The DNA for the CDR3 is TGTGCCAGTAGTAGAGACAGGGGTTACAATGAGCAGTTCTTC.

The sample holds a few counts of this clone. V gene TRBV10-3 combines with J gene TRBJ1-2; 7 bases align to TRBD1. The ends lost 3 bases at V and 4 bases at J; junction bases unmatched: 5. From germline, CDR1 is ENHRY and CDR2 SYGVKD. The CDR3 is 14 residues long. CDR3 DNA: TGTGCCATCAGTGATTCGACAGGGACCTATGGCTACACCTTC. Translated: CAISDSTGTYGYTF.

The gene calls are TRBV2 and TRBJ2-6, with D possibly matching TRBD1 (6 bases). V lost 5 bases, J lost 2 bases, and 16 bases lay in between. The germline V gene encodes CDR1 SNHLY and CDR2 FYNNEI. CDR3 length equals 17 residues. The CDR3 loop reads CASSSGTPSPGANVLTF. CDR3 nucleotides: TGTGCCAGCAGTTCCGGGACACCAAGCCCTGGGGCCAACGTCCTGACTTTC.

By sample share, this clone is medium-sized (0.01 to 0.1%). The chain recombines TRBV6-5 with TRBJ1-1, with D possibly being TRBD1 (5 bases). The CDR3 runs 13 residues. Per germline, CDR1 MNHEY and CDR2 SVGAGI. V was trimmed by 7 bases and J by 4 bases, leaving 13 bases between them. For the CDR3, the DNA is TGTGCCAGCAATCTGCAGGGAAGCACTGAAGCTTTCTTT. It translates to CASNLQGSTEAFF.

This rearrangement joins TRBV5-1 to TRBJ2-1; possibly TRBD2 for D (6 bases). The ends were cut back, 0 bases at V and 7 bases at J, with 14 bases in the middle. The length of the CDR3 is 15 residues. Germline CDR1 reads SGHRS; CDR2 reads YFSETQ. The CDR3 bases are TGCGCCAGCAGCTTGGGGACTACCTGGGGAAATGAGCAGTTCTTC. It is translated as CASSLGTTWGNEQFF.

There are a few counts of this clone. This chain joins TRBV7-8 and TRBJ1-5; possibly TRBD1 for D (5 bases). V was clipped by 2 bases and J by 8 bases, with 10 bases between them. Germline V gives CDR1 SGHVS, CDR2 FQNEAQ. This CDR3 has 13 residues. The CDR3 spells CASSLSRAEPQHF. The CDR3 nucleotides read TGTGCCAGCAGCTTAAGCAGGGCGGAGCCCCAGCATTTT.

The count of this clone is one. The chain uses TRBV7-6 and TRBJ1-4, with 11 bases aligning to TRBD1. Germline values: CDR1 SGHVS, CDR2 FNYEAQ. V shed 4 bases and J 8 bases; nucleotides not matched to a gene: 3. The CDR3 loop spans 14 amino acids. CDR3 DNA: TGTGCCAGCAGCTCGGGACAGGGGGGAGAAAAACTGTTTTTT. This translates into CASSSGQGGEKLFF.

The rearrangement uses TRBV20-1 and TRBJ1-2; no clear D gene. CDR1 DFQATT and CDR2 SNEGSKA come from the germline V gene (reference sequence). The CDR3 contains 9 residues. CDR3 sequence: CQLDYGYTF. As DNA, the CDR3 is TGCCAGTTGGACTATGGCTACACCTTC.

The chain joins TRBV10-2 to TRBJ1-1; TRBD1 might be the D (5 bases). This CDR3 has 13 residues. Germline values: CDR1 WSHSY, CDR2 SAAADI. V lost 4 bases and J lost 3, with 9 bases in between. CDR3 protein: CASSGGVYTEAFF. Written as DNA, the CDR3 is TGCGCCAGCAGTGGGGGGGTTTACACTGAAGCTTTCTTT.

This clone was seen a few times. This chain uses TRBV4-2 with TRBJ1-6; the D is unclear. CDR3 length: 16 amino acids. Trimming pared 1 base from V and 7 bases from J, leaving 14 bases between. Germline V gives CDR1 LGHNA, CDR2 YNFKEQ. As DNA, the CDR3 is TGTGCCAGCAGCCAAGGGAGGGCAGCCCGGAATTCACCCCTCCACTTT. Translated: CASSQGRAARNSPLHF.

The chain combines TRBV18 with TRBJ2-7; 7 nucleotides agree with TRBD1. The V segment lost 6 bases and the J segment 1 base; nucleotides outside the gene matches: 18. The germline CDR1 and CDR2 sequences are KGHSH and LQKENI. The CDR3 consists of 18 residues. The CDR3 sequence is CASSLGRSGQQISYEQYF. The CDR3 bases are TGTGCCAGCTCTCTCGGGCGTTCGGGACAGCAAATTTCCTACGAGCAGTACTTC. The variable domain in full, completed from reference TRBV18 and TRBJ2-7, reads NAGVMQNPRHLVRRRGQEARLRCSPMKGHSHVYWYRQLPEEGLKFMVYLQKENIIDESGMPKERFSAEFPKEGPSILRIQQVVRGDSAAYFCASSLGRSGQQISYEQYFGPGTRLTVT.

The chain recombines TRBV24-1 with TRBJ2-7; 7 bases line up with TRBD1. There are 13 residues in the CDR3. Germline V lookup: CDR1 KGHDR, CDR2 SFDVKD. With V trimmed by 7 bases and J by 2 bases, 4 bases remained unmatched. The CDR3, as DNA: TGTGCCACCAGGAGGACAGGTACCTACGAGCAGTACTTC. It is translated as CATRRTGTYEQYF.

The chain employs TRBV27 and TRBJ2-1, with 15 bases fitting TRBD2. Germline V CDR1 and CDR2: MNHEY, SMNVEV (reference sequence). Trimming cost V 4 bases and J 10 bases; bases outside gene matches: 11. This CDR3 comprises 17 residues. The CDR3 sequence is CASSSGLAGGGGREQFF. Here the CDR3 DNA reads TGTGCCAGCAGTTCGGGACTAGCGGGAGGAGGGGGTAGGGAGCAGTTCTTC.

V is TRBV6-6 and J is TRBJ1-5; D is perhaps TRBD1 (6 bases). CDR3 length equals 15 residues. Germline V gene lookup returns CDR1 MNHNY and CDR2 SVGAGI (reference sequence). The V and J ends lost 6 bases and 3 bases respectively, with 15 bases between them. This CDR3 is CASRDWGGDNQPQHF. The CDR3 region has the DNA TGTGCCAGCAGGGATTGGGGGGGCGACAATCAGCCCCAGCATTTT.

The V call is TRBV6-5, the J call TRBJ1-2; a weak D match, TRBD1 (5 bases). The germline V gene encodes CDR1 MNHEY and CDR2 SVGAGI. Trimming removed 5 bases at V and 0 bases at J, with 13 bases between. This CDR3 has 15 residues. CDR3 residues: CASSRGSITNYGYTF. The CDR3 region has the DNA TGTGCCAGCAGTAGGGGCTCTATAACTAACTATGGCTACACCTTC.

This clone was observed a single time. The DNA for the CDR3 is TGTGCCAGCAGCTTAACAGGGACAATCTCTTACGAGCAGTACTTC. The encoded protein is CASSLTGTISYEQYF. V and J are TRBV7-8 and TRBJ2-7; possible D gene TRBD1, 6 bases. CDR3 length: 15 residues. V dropped 2 bases and J dropped 4 bases, with 15 bases sitting between them. Per the germline V gene, CDR1 is SGHVS and CDR2 is FQNEAQ.

The chain couples TRBV11-2 to TRBJ2-1, with D perhaps TRBD2 (5 bases). CDR3 length equals 14 residues. The germline V and J ends were trimmed by 1 base and 3 bases, with 7 bases remaining between them. Germline CDR1 reads SGHAT; CDR2 reads FQNNGV. The CDR3 DNA follows: TGTGCCAGCAGCTTAGCTGAGGGCTACAATGAGCAGTTCTTC. Translated, it gives CASSLAEGYNEQFF.

This chain links TRBV21-1 with TRBJ2-3; the D call TRBD2 from the table was never checked on the DNA. TRBV21-1 is marked as a pseudogene. CDR3 size: 15 residues. The CDR3 spells CASSKGARAGDTQYF. The CDR3 bases are TGTGCCAGCAGCAAAGGGGCCCGGGCGGGAGATACGCAGTATTTT.

This chain links TRBV28 with TRBJ2-4, with D possibly matching TRBD1 (5 bases). The ends were cut back, 6 bases at V and 5 bases at J, with 14 bases in the middle. CDR3 length equals 14 residues. Germline V lookup: CDR1 MDHEN, CDR2 SYDVKM. CDR3 in DNA: TGTGCCAGCAGCTTCCCGCCGACAGAAAACATTCAGTACTTC. Residues: CASSFPPTENIQYF.

CDR3 nucleotides: TGTGCCAGCAGCTCTAGCGGGGGGGCCGAAGTGGATACGCAGTATTTT. Residues: CASSSSGGAEVDTQYF. V is TRBV7-3 and J is TRBJ2-3; 12 nucleotides line up with TRBD2. The V segment lost 4 bases and the J segment 6 bases; nucleotides outside the gene matches: 8. Germline CDR1 is SGHTA and CDR2 is FQGTGA. The CDR3 is 16 amino acids.

The chain has TRBV12-3 or TRBV12-4 and TRBJ2-2; D not certain. This CDR3 is built from 12 residues. V lost 0 bases and J 7 bases, leaving 3 bases between the germline ends. CDR3 DNA sequence: TGTGCCAGCAGTTTAGCTAGCGGGGAGCTGTTTTTT. Its translation: CASSLASGELFF.